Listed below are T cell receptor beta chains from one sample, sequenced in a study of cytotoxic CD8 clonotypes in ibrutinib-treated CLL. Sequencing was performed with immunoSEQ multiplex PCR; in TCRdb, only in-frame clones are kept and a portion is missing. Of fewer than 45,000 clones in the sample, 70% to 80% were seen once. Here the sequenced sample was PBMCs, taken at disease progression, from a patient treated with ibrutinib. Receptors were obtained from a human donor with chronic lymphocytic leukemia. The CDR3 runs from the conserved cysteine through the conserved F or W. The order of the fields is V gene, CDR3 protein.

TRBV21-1	CASSRSETERGEKLFF
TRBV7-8	CASSWGGTQYF
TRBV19	CASTTGPTSNQPQHF
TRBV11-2	CASSLSLTGAGGYTF
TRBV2	CASSPEGSTPYTF
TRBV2	CASRELTGELFF
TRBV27	CASSLFGQGYTEAFF
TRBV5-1	CASSLGWGFYGYTF
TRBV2	CASSAGQFYGYTF
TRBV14	CASSQGHLGGRYNEQFF
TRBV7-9	CASSPLSRIRDHQETQYF
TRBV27	CASSGRDRGSMYGYTF
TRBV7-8	CASSYLHFGPRTGEDNQPQHF
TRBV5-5	CASSLAVAGASYEQYF
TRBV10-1	CASSVGETQYF
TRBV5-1	CASSLAGLNEKLFF
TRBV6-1	CASSDWGQMNTEAFF
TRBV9	CASSAGTIRTDTQYF
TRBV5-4	CASSSGQRYEQYF
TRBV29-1	CSVGFEGGEKLFF
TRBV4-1	CASSRLSYSGNTIYF
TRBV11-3	CASSLGGRATYNEQFF
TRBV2	CASSLQRNTEAFF
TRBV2	CASETSYEQYF
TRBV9	CASSVGGTAVREQYF
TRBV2	CASSEMEGASEKLFF
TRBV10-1	CASSEEQPYGYTF
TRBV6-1	CASRGQSEAFF
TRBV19	CASSNGGLDEKLFF
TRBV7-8	CASSPIPPQERWQFF
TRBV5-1	CASSPTLRDRGSEQYF
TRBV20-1	CSASILPEQFF
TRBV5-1	CASSLEGIEAFF
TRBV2	CASRDPQQFSPLHF
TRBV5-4	CASTKSPRDRVLYGYTF
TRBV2	CASMEASQRTDTQYF
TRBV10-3	CAISAGPGRHTF
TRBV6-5	CASSYQSNTEAFF
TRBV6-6	CASRYTGTGLNNEQFF
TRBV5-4	CASIGLMNEQFF
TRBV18	CASSPGLVSYEQYF
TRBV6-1	CASSETQGYGYTF
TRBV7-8	CASSPGGSYGYTF
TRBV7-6	CASSPLGPVSGNTIYF
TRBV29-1	CSAGTGGAGETQYF
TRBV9	CASSGTSTDTQYF
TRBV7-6	CASSLSLTDSFTDTQYF
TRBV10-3	CAIRQGTSTDTQYF
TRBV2	CASKLGGANYGYTF
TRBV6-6	CASTRNDNYNSPLHF
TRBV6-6	CASSYGQSGNTIYF
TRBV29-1	CSVDRVSTDTQYF
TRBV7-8	CASSLDLYGYTF
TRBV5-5	CASSWGSGSYNEQFF
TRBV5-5	CASSSALTSGYTF
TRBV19	CASWGEGANGYTF
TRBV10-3	CAISERLAGGNNEQFF
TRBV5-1	CASSRPDPLYEQYF
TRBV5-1	CASSLVPGAGELFF